This T cell receptor (beta chain) came from a study of STAT3 mutations in large granular lymphocyte leukemia. Study-wide results and caveats: In T-cell large granular lymphocyte leukemia, about half of patients showed multiple immunodominant subclonotypes.

Comments on this clone: The antigen remains unidentified.

Measured with immunoSEQ multiplex PCR; TCRdb has only the in-frame clones, and not every one. The sample lists some 17,000 clones, roughly 81% occurring once. This CDR3 has 17 residues. With 2 bases removed from V and 4 bases from J, the gap between germline ends came to 17 bases. The V gene's germline CDR1 is LGHNT and CDR2 FRNRAP. Sequenced input: peripheral blood mononuclear cells. This receptor was obtained from a man aged 50 to 60 with T-cell large granular lymphocyte leukemia. Some clones in this sample may be carry-over from other donors' samples. This chain joins TRBV12-5 and TRBJ1-4, with D possibly TRBD1 on 6 matching bases. The CDR3 bases are TGTGCTAGTGGTTTGACCCCGGGACAAGGGGTTAATGAAAAACTGTTTTTT. Protein sequence: CASGLTPGQGVNEKLFF. The full variable domain, in which reference TRBV12-5 and TRBJ1-4 provide the parts outside the CDR3, is DARVTQTPRHKVTEMGQEVTMRCQPILGHNTVFWYRQTMMQGLELLAYFRNRAPLDDSGMPKDRFSAEMPDATLATLKIQPSEPRDSAVYFCASGLTPGQGVNEKLFFGSGTQLSVL.